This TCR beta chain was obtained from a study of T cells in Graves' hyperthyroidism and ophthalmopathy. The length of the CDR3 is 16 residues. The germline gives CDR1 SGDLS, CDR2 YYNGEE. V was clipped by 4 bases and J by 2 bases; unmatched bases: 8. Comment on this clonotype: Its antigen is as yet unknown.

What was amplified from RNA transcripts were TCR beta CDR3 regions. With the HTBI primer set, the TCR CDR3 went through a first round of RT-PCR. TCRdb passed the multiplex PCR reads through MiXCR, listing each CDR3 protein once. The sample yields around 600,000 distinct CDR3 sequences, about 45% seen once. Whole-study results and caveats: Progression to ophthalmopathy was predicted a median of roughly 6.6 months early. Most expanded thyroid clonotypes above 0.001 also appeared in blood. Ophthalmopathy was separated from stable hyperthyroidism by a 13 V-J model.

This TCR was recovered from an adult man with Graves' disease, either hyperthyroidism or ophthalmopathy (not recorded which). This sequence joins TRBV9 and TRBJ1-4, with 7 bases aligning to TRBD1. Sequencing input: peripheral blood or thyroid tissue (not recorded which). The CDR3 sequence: CASSTGGGWTNEKLFF. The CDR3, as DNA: TGTGCCAGCAGCACCGGAGGGGGCTGGACTAATGAAAAACTGTTTTTT.